This T cell receptor beta chain was sequenced for a study of CD8 T cells in ankylosing spondylitis. Findings and limits, study-wide: Within matched ankylosing spondylitis synovial fluid, disease-linked clones were reportedly significantly enriched. Apparently characteristic of ankylosing spondylitis blood was a TCR beta motif (under ten highly homologous variants). Both synovial fluid and blood in reactive arthritis had previously been reported to carry some motif variants.

The CDR3 sequence is 18 residues long. Germline V lookup: CDR1 SGHAT, CDR2 FQNNGV. Trimming removed 1 base from V and 1 base from J, with 18 bases in between. With regard to this clonotype: The antigen is not known.

TCRdb reprocessed the 5' RACE reads with MiXCR, giving one entry per CDR3 protein. The table records about 340,000 distinct CDR3 sequences, approximately 14% of them present only once. The receptor's source is a male donor with ankylosing spondylitis or in good health (not recorded which). The V and J genes are TRBV11-2 and TRBJ2-3; unclear D gene. Source material: blood, either unsorted or a sorted T cell fraction (not recorded which). This CDR3 reads CASSLVILATTRTDTQYF. In DNA, the CDR3 is TGTGCCAGCAGCTTAGTGATCCTGGCCACAACACGCACAGATACGCAGTATTTT.